The entry that follows covers one TCR beta chain sequence. This record comes from a study of blood T cell repertoires in COVID-19. Study at large: Samples representing acute and convalescent COVID-19 were sourced from the United States, Italy and Spain. Nucleic acid was either cDNA or gDNA, and it came from T cells, B-cell-depleted T cells, or PBMCs.

This CDR3 region has 14 residues. With 3 bases removed from V and 6 bases from J, the gap between germline ends came to 9 bases. CDR1 is SNHLY, CDR2 FYNNEI, per germline. Original processing methods: Cell counts per sample came from amplifying reference gene primers. The table came from immunoSEQ multiplex PCR; TCRdb's copy has only in-frame clones and leaves some out. V, J and clone size reflect that table, while D and trimming were determined from the DNA. The sample contains roughly 310,000 clones, approximately 90% of which appear only once. The chain combines TRBV2 with TRBJ1-6; D is possibly TRBD1 (5 bases). What was sequenced was peripheral blood. The TCR sequence derives from a woman aged 45-60 years with active or convalescent COVID-19. The CDR3 DNA reads TGTGCCAGCAGTGATCGGGGGTCTAATTCACCCCTCCACTTT. Amino acid sequence: CASSDRGSNSPLHF.